This TCR beta chain originates from a study of blood T cell repertoires in COVID-19. Study at large: T cells, B-cell-depleted T cells, or PBMCs provided the cDNA or gDNA that served as material.

The CDR3 contains 16 residues. Germline V gene lookup returns CDR1 SEHNR and CDR2 FQNEAQ (reference sequence). With V trimmed by 5 bases and J by 5 bases, 8 bases remained unmatched. TCRdb's table, derived via immunoSEQ multiplex PCR, lists solely in-frame clones and lacks some. The table records approximately 290,000 clones, roughly 90% of them present only once. The rearrangement joins TRBV7-9 to TRBJ2-3, with 12 positions matching TRBD2. Source material: peripheral blood. The TCR sequence derives from a man between 18 and 29 years old with active or convalescent COVID-19. Here the CDR3 reads CASSGGLAGRGDTQYF. The DNA for the CDR3 is TGTGCCAGCAGCGGAGGACTAGCGGGACGGGGAGATACGCAGTATTTT.